The clone carrying this T cell receptor (beta chain) was counted only a few times. No antigen is known for it. Germline CDR1 and CDR2: LNHDA and SQIVND (reference sequence). CDR3 length: 13 residues. The ends lost 11 bases at V and 7 bases at J; junction bases unmatched: 13. The data belong to a study of T-cell reconstitution after alpha-beta-depleted transplantation in children. Regarding the study as a whole: T cells produced anew were the main source of T-cell counts and diversity one year after transplant. Diversity of TCRbeta at day 60 was high in some patients, arising from surviving recipient T cells and thymic progenitors. At around two months after transplant, the alpha-beta T cells were reportedly derived from several hundred expanded clones that came from non-depleted graft cells.

Preparing the TCRbeta library involved the use of unique molecular identifiers. TCRdb used MiXCR to reprocess the PCR reads, holding one entry per CDR3 protein. Of 250,000 to 400,000 distinct CDR3 sequences listed, around 25% are singletons. This sequence joins TRBV19 and TRBJ1-2, with 7 nucleotides matching TRBD1. This sample comprised PBMCs, mostly from graft donor cells, obtained 180 days after TCRalphabeta/CD19-depleted stem cell transplant. This receptor was obtained from a male patient aged 10 to 17 who had a stem cell transplant for acute lymphoblastic leukemia, so the T cells may come from the graft donor. CDR3 sequence: CAAKRQGMSGYTF. The CDR3 nucleotides are TGTGCCGCAAAAAGACAGGGTATGAGTGGCTACACCTTC.